The text below deals with one T cell receptor beta chain. V lost 1 base, J lost 0 bases, and 12 bases stayed unmatched. This CDR3 has 19 amino acids. CDR1 LGHDT and CDR2 YNNKEL come from the germline V gene (reference sequence). These data are taken from a study of control samples from healthy donors and cancer patients. Repertoires were generated with immunoSEQ multiplex PCR, while TCRdb's copy carries only in-frame clones and drops some. This table holds some 150,000 clones, 94% found once. This rearrangement joins TRBV3-1 (or the pseudogene TRBV3-2) to TRBJ1-5, with TRBD1 identical over 7 bases. The clonotype originates from a man in his 60s with colorectal cancer. The sequenced sample consisted of PBMCs. CDR3 in DNA: TGTGCCAGCAGCCAAGCGGGGACAGTTATAGTGTATAGCAATCAGCCCCAGCATTTT. This sequence encodes CASSQAGTVIVYSNQPQHF.